This entry is about one T cell receptor (beta chain). The antigen is undetermined. This entry belongs to a study of cytomegalovirus exposure and HLA in healthy donors. Overall study results and limits: Owing to their indistinguishability, certain V segments, notably TRBV6-2 and TRBV6-3, were excluded.

The CDR3 runs to 17 residues. Germline loops: CDR1 PRHDT, CDR2 FYEKMQ (reference sequence). Primers: 60 Vbeta forward and 13 Jbeta reverse. Only in-frame clones appear in the TCRdb table, and some are missing; sequencing was by immunoSEQ multiplex PCR. The sample totals some 200,000 clones. The clonotype originates from a girl aged 2-9 years in good health and CMV-seropositive. The sequenced sample consisted of PBMCs. V and J are TRBV13 and TRBJ2-5, with TRBD2 identical over 10 bases. Judging by the DNA end, TRBJ2-7 fits better; the J call may be wrong. The DNA of the CDR3 is TGTGCCAGCAGCAACTCGCGAAGGACTAGCGGAGCCTACGAGCAGTACTTC. Its translation: CASSNSRRTSGAYEQYF.